This T cell receptor (beta chain) was obtained from a study of long-term antiretroviral therapy in people with HIV. Notes on the study in general: Dominating the repertoire at all time points were the clones that expanded before ART.

The CDR3 extends over 16 amino acids. J lost 5 bases, V lost 0 bases, and 8 bases had no gene match. CDR1 is LGHNA, CDR2 YSLEER, per germline. Survey-level immunoSEQ v3.0 assays were run. Sequencing was performed with immunoSEQ multiplex PCR; in TCRdb, only in-frame clones are kept and a portion is missing. Here the sample spans roughly 20,000 clones, approximately 81% being singletons. Only United States sites treated participants with HIV. Each specimen consisted of 1-10 million cryopreserved PBMC prior to extraction of DNA. Remarks on this clone: Antigen specificity is unknown.

Here the sequenced sample was unsorted PBMCs, taken 1.9 years after starting antiretroviral therapy. This TCR derives from a woman aged 50 to 60 with HIV. The genes are TRBV4-3 and TRBJ1-1; 8 bases map to TRBD1. The CDR3 bases are TGCGCCAGCAGCCAAGACCCCGGGACAGGAGAGACTGAAGCTTTCTTT. This sequence encodes CASSQDPGTGETEAFF.